The 9 T cell receptor beta chains below come from one sample, sequenced in a study of graft-versus-host responses after intestinal transplantation. For these receptors, no antigen is known. Here immunoSEQ multiplex PCR was the method, and the copy in TCRdb shows in-frame clones only, minus some. This table holds approximately 81,000 clones, about nine tenths found once. Specimen: unstimulated CD8+ T cells sorted from spleen or lymph node cells, collected before transplant. All receptors come from a human donor who was the organ donor for an intestinal transplant.

The gene calls are TRBV5-6 and TRBJ2-7; D gene unclear. The germline CDR1 and CDR2 sequences are SGHDT and YYEEEE. The CDR3 contains 14 residues. Between the trimmed V and J ends, which lost 1 base and 2 bases, there was a span of 10 bases. As DNA, the CDR3 is TGTGCCAGCAGCTTGCTAGGGATCCCCTACGAGCAGTACTTC. Translation gives CASSLLGIPYEQYF.

The chain uses TRBV7-3 and TRBJ2-7, with D uncertain. The ends were cut back, 2 bases at V and 4 bases at J, with 9 bases in the middle. CDR1 is SGHTA and CDR2 is FQGTGA in the germline V gene. CDR3 length: 13 residues. The CDR3 region has the DNA TGTGCCAGCAGCTTACATTCTGGATACGAGCAGTACTTC. Translation: CASSLHSGYEQYF.

The DNA for the CDR3 is TGTGCCAGCAGATTTTCGGGACAGGACCTCTCTGGGGCCAACGTCCTGACTTTC. Translated, it gives CASRFSGQDLSGANVLTF. The chain joins TRBV27 to TRBJ2-6, with 8 nucleotides matching TRBD1. Germline V gene data show CDR1 as MNHEY and CDR2 as SMNVEV (reference sequence). V dropped 6 bases and J dropped 0; count of bases not matched to a gene: 10. This CDR3 contains 18 residues.

This chain connects TRBV4-1 to TRBJ2-1; TRBD1 is a possible D gene (5 bases). The V gene's germline CDR1 is MGHRA and CDR2 YSYEKL. Trimming took off 1 base at V and 9 bases at J, with 10 bases between the two ends. This CDR3 region has 13 residues. Here the CDR3 reads CASSQGQGVEQFF. The CDR3 DNA reads TGCGCCAGCAGCCAAGGGCAGGGCGTTGAGCAGTTCTTC.

The V and J genes are TRBV5-6 and TRBJ2-7, with D perhaps matching TRBD1 (5 bases). The CDR3 covers 17 residues. Germline values: CDR1 SGHDT, CDR2 YYEEEE. Deletions cut 0 bases from V and 0 bases from J, with 16 bases between. The CDR3 spells CASSLDSAGSHSYEQYF. The DNA of the CDR3 is TGTGCCAGCAGCTTGGATTCGGCAGGGTCCCACTCCTACGAGCAGTACTTC.

The chain combines TRBV19 with TRBJ1-1; D possibly corresponds to TRBD1 (5 bases). This CDR3 has 12 amino acids. Trimming removed 6 bases at V and 8 bases at J, with 13 bases between. In germline, CDR1 is LNHDA, CDR2 SQIVND (reference sequence). The CDR3: CASRPGTLEAFF. The DNA for the CDR3 is TGTGCCAGTAGACCGGGGACCTTGGAAGCTTTCTTT.

The chain has TRBV7-8 and TRBJ2-7; D is perhaps TRBD2 (7 bases). With 5 bases removed from V and 6 bases from J, the gap between germline ends came to 17 bases. CDR3 length equals 14 residues. Germline V gives CDR1 SGHVS, CDR2 FQNEAQ. DNA of the CDR3: TGTGCCAGCAGCCCGACTAGCTGGGGGCCCGAGCAGTACTTC. Translating it yields CASSPTSWGPEQYF.

The chain links TRBV19 to TRBJ1-6; a weak D match, TRBD1 (5 bases). CDR3 length: 17 amino acids. The germline V gene encodes CDR1 LNHDA and CDR2 SQIVND (reference sequence). The V end was cut by 1 base, the J end by 1 base, with 11 bases between. The CDR3 protein is CASSIVGGSSYNSPLHF. The CDR3 DNA follows: TGTGCCAGTAGTATAGTTGGGGGATCGTCCTATAATTCACCCCTCCACTTT. The entire variable domain, with the rest obtained from reference TRBV19 and TRBJ1-6, is as follows: DGGITQSPKYLFRKEGQNVTLSCEQNLNHDAMYWYRQDPGQGLRLIYYSQIVNDFQKGDIAEGYSVSREKKESFPLTVTSAQKNPTAFYLCASSIVGGSSYNSPLHFGNGTRLTVT.

The V and J genes are TRBV27 and TRBJ1-2; perhaps TRBD1 as D (6 bases). The V end lost 3 bases, the J end lost 4 bases, and 15 bases lay between the germline ends. Germline V gene lookup returns CDR1 MNHEY and CDR2 SMNVEV (reference sequence). This CDR3 is 15 amino acids long. Here the CDR3 DNA reads TGTGCCAGCAGTTTGAGTCACAGGGACGTCTATGGCTACACCTTC. Translation: CASSLSHRDVYGYTF.